This TCR beta chain was identified in a study of blood T cell repertoires in COVID-19. About the study: Acute-phase and convalescent COVID-19 samples originated in the United States, Italy and Spain.

Original analysis: Amplifying reference gene primers gave estimates of nucleated cell counts. TCRdb's table, derived via immunoSEQ multiplex PCR, lists solely in-frame clones and lacks some. That table supplies the V and J calls and clone size; D and trimming were determined from the DNA. The repertoire consists of about 110,000 clones, with approximately 62% occurring once and the leading ten covering 5% to 6.5%. The sequence came from a man aged 80 or over with acute or convalescent COVID-19. Sequencing was performed on peripheral blood.

The chain's CDR3 is CASSPPGRTDYYNEQFF. The CDR3 region has the DNA TGTGCCAGCTCACCCCCCGGGCGGACAGATTATTACAATGAGCAGTTCTTC. This chain links TRBV18 with TRBJ2-1; D may be TRBD1 (6 bases). Looked up from germline, CDR1 is KGHSH and CDR2 is LQKENI. The CDR3 contains 17 residues. The V end lost 3 bases, the J end lost 4 bases, and 19 bases lay between the germline ends. Complete variable domain (other parts from reference TRBV18 and TRBJ2-1): NAGVMQNPRHLVRRRGQEARLRCSPMKGHSHVYWYRQLPEEGLKFMVYLQKENIIDESGMPKERFSAEFPKEGPSILRIQQVVRGDSAAYFCASSPPGRTDYYNEQFFGPGTRLTVL.